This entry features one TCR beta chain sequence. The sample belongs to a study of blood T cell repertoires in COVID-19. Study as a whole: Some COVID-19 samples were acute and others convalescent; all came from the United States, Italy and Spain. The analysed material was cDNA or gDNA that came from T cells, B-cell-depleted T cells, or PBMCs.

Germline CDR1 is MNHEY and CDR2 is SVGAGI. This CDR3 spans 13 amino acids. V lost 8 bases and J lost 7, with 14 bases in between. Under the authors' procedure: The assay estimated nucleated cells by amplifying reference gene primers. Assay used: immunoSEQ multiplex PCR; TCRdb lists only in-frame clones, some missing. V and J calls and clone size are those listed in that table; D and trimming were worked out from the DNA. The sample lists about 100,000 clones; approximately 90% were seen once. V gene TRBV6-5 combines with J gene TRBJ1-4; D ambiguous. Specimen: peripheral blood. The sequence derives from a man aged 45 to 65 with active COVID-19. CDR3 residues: CASRRTRGEKLFF. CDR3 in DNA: TGTGCCAGCCGGCGGACCCGGGGTGAAAAACTGTTTTTT.